The 15 T cell receptor beta chains below come from one sample, sequenced in a study of blood T cell repertoires in COVID-19. Method: immunoSEQ multiplex PCR; TCRdb's copy keeps in-frame clones and lacks some. This sample has about 170,000 clones, with 80% to 85% found just once. The sample was peripheral blood. Every receptor here comes from a man in his sixties or seventies with active or convalescent COVID-19.

The chain recombines TRBV10-3 with TRBJ1-2; no firm D call. CDR1 ENHRY and CDR2 SYGVKD come from the germline V gene. Trimming took 0 bases from V and 5 from J, leaving 7 bases between them. The CDR3 is 13 amino acids. The CDR3: CAISESREYGYTF. CDR3 nucleotide sequence: TGTGCCATCAGTGAGTCTAGGGAGTATGGCTACACCTTC.

The rearrangement uses TRBV14 and TRBJ1-5, with D hard to call. The germline gives CDR1 SGHDN, CDR2 FVKESK. The V and J ends lost 2 bases and 4 bases respectively, with 6 bases between them. This CDR3 comprises 13 residues. Here the CDR3 DNA reads TGTGCCAGCAGCCAAAACAGAAATCAGCCCCAGCATTTT. It encodes CASSQNRNQPQHF.

This chain links TRBV14 with TRBJ2-3, with D perhaps TRBD2 (7 bases). Trimming stripped 8 bases from V and 3 bases from J, with 18 bases between. Per germline, CDR1 SGHDN and CDR2 FVKESK. CDR3 length: 15 amino acids. CDR3 protein: CASGPGGGRTDTQYF. DNA for the CDR3: TGTGCCAGCGGACCGGGGGGCGGGAGAACAGATACGCAGTATTTT.

The chain is built from TRBV7-2 and TRBJ1-3; no reliable D call. The V and J ends lost 5 bases and 1 base respectively, with 9 bases between them. The V gene's germline CDR1 is SGHTA and CDR2 FQGNSA. The length of the CDR3 is 14 residues. In DNA, the CDR3 is TGTGCCAGCAGCCCTACAGTGTCTGGAAACACCATATATTTT. Translating it yields CASSPTVSGNTIYF. Full variable domain (outside the CDR3, taken from reference TRBV7-2 and TRBJ1-3): GAGVSQSPSNKVTEKGKDVELRCDPISGHTALYWYRQSLGQGLEFLIYFQGNSAPDKSGLPSDRFSAERTGGSVSTLTIQRTQQEDSAVYLCASSPTVSGNTIYFGEGSWLTVV.

The gene calls are TRBV15 and TRBJ1-5, with 7 bases aligning to TRBD1. The CDR3 is made up of 18 amino acids. Per the germline V gene, CDR1 is LNHNV and CDR2 is YYDKDF (reference sequence). V lost 6 bases, J lost 0 bases, and 14 bases stayed unmatched. The DNA of the CDR3 is TGTGCCACCAGAGATTTTGAGGGGGCCGAAGATAGCAATCAGCCCCAGCATTTT. Residues: CATRDFEGAEDSNQPQHF.

This clone appeared a single time. V usage is TRBV2 and J usage is TRBJ1-1, with 11 nucleotides matching TRBD1. The CDR3 is 14 amino acids. V lost 4 bases, J lost 3 bases, and 1 base stayed unmatched. The germline V gene has CDR1 SNHLY and CDR2 FYNNEI. DNA for the CDR3: TGTGCCAGCAGTGGGACAGGGGGCTACACTGAAGCTTTCTTT. Its translation: CASSGTGGYTEAFF.

The chain employs TRBV6-4 and TRBJ2-1; D is perhaps TRBD2 (5 bases). CDR1 and CDR2 (germline): MRHNA, SNTAGT. This CDR3 contains 16 residues. The V gene lost 5 bases and the J gene lost 0 bases, with 14 bases spanning the gap. CDR3 residues: CASSLTAAGSYNEQFF. The CDR3 nucleotides are TGTGCCAGCAGTCTCACAGCGGCGGGCTCCTACAATGAGCAGTTCTTC.

This chain uses TRBV3-1 (or the pseudogene TRBV3-2) with TRBJ2-3; 11 bases are a match to TRBD2. Looked up from germline, CDR1 is LGHDT and CDR2 is YNNKEL (reference sequence). The junction had 5 bases not matched to a gene; V was cut back by 5 bases and J by 4 bases. The CDR3 runs to 15 residues. The CDR3 loop reads CASSMTSGASDTQYF. In DNA form, the CDR3 reads TGTGCCAGCAGCATGACTAGCGGGGCATCAGATACGCAGTATTTT.

The gene calls are TRBV19 and TRBJ2-7; 11 bases align to TRBD1. Looked up from germline, CDR1 is LNHDA and CDR2 is SQIVND (reference sequence). The trim removed 5 bases at V and 6 bases at J, leaving 6 bases unmatched. The CDR3 runs 14 residues. The CDR3 reads CASSADRGLGEQYF. CDR3 coding DNA: TGTGCCAGTAGTGCGGACAGGGGGCTGGGCGAGCAGTACTTC. Full variable domain (missing parts from reference TRBV19 and TRBJ2-7): DGGITQSPKYLFRKEGQNVTLSCEQNLNHDAMYWYRQDPGQGLRLIYYSQIVNDFQKGDIAEGYSVSREKKESFPLTVTSAQKNPTAFYLCASSADRGLGEQYFGPGTRLTVT.

This clone was recorded once. This sequence joins TRBV5-1 and TRBJ2-7; TRBD2 might be the D (5 bases). V was cut by 3 bases and J by 0 bases, with 13 bases left in between. This CDR3 contains 15 residues. Germline V gene sequence: CDR1 SGHRS, CDR2 YFSETQ. In DNA form, the CDR3 reads TGCGCCAGCAGCTCGGACGGTGGGAGCTCCTACGAGCAGTACTTC. Encoded protein: CASSSDGGSSYEQYF.

The rearrangement joins TRBV18 to TRBJ1-3; D is unclear. The CDR3 consists of 14 residues. The V end was cut by 2 bases, the J end by 0 bases, with 5 bases between. Germline loops: CDR1 KGHSH, CDR2 LQKENI. As DNA, the CDR3 is TGTGCCAGCTCACCAGCAGACTCTGGAAACACCATATATTTT. Translation: CASSPADSGNTIYF.

The chain joins TRBV4-3 to TRBJ1-4; 8 nucleotides match TRBD1. J gave up 4 bases and V 3 bases, and 4 bases lay outside the gene matches. Germline loops: CDR1 LGHNA, CDR2 YSLEER. This CDR3 region has 15 residues. In DNA, the CDR3 is TGCGCCAGCAGCCACTTGACAGGGGATAATGAAAAACTGTTTTTT. Its protein is CASSHLTGDNEKLFF.

This rearrangement joins TRBV7-2 to TRBJ2-1; D is perhaps TRBD2 (5 bases). The length of the CDR3 is 13 residues. Germline assignment: CDR1 SGHTA and CDR2 FQGNSA. Deletions cut 6 bases from V and 7 bases from J, with 13 bases between. The CDR3 DNA is TGTGCCAGCAGTCCACGGGGTCGTAATGAGCAGTTCTTC. Translated: CASSPRGRNEQFF.

This clone has a single count. The CDR3 region has the DNA TGTGCCAGCAGGGGGAGACAGGTCACTGAAGCTTTCTTT. It is translated as CASRGRQVTEAFF. V is TRBV5-5 and J is TRBJ1-1, with D possibly matching TRBD1 (6 bases). V was trimmed by 5 bases and J by 4 bases, leaving 12 bases between them. The germline V gene has CDR1 SGHKS and CDR2 YYEKEE (reference sequence). The CDR3 spans 13 residues.

The rearrangement uses TRBV6-5 and TRBJ1-5; tentative D call: TRBD1 (6 bases). This CDR3 has 14 residues. The ends were cut back, 6 bases at V and 4 bases at J, with 13 bases in the middle. Germline V lookup: CDR1 MNHEY, CDR2 SVGAGI. CDR3 region: CASSRGAANQPQHF. The CDR3 nucleotides are TGTGCCAGCAGCCGGGGGGCTGCAAATCAGCCCCAGCATTTT.